This TCR beta chain appears in the sequencing data of a study of shared clonotypes between healthy human individuals. Whole-study context: The study enrolled a couple of women and a few men aged 18 to 49. Three plates were used per donor for CD4 naive, three for CD4 memory, two for CD8 naive and one for CD8 memory.

Germline CDR1 and CDR2: SGHTA and FQGTGA. V lost 3 bases and J lost 5, with 11 bases in between. CDR3 length equals 13 residues. The protocol was immunoSEQ multiplex PCR, while the TCRdb copy is restricted to in-frame clones and leaves out a portion. Of roughly 300,000 clones listed, 70% to 75% are singletons. The study, taken as a whole, reports: Generation probabilities of non-shared clonotypes were lower (relative to those shared by all four donors). Enrolling few donors narrowed the genetic and exposure-history diversity that was represented.

About this clone: Its antigen remains unidentified.

This receptor was obtained from a man aged 30-40 years in good health. The V call is TRBV7-3, the J call TRBJ2-7; D is ambiguous. Sequencing was performed on memory CD4+ T cells sorted from blood. The subset denotes: CD45RA-negative fraction. The CDR3 spells CASSFNSLHEQYF. The CDR3 nucleotides read TGTGCCAGCAGCTTCAACTCGTTGCACGAGCAGTACTTC.